The 19 T cell receptor beta chains below come from one sample, sequenced in a study of shared clonotypes between healthy human individuals. The data were produced by immunoSEQ multiplex PCR, yet TCRdb's version contains in-frame clones alone and is incomplete. The sample lists some 2 million clones; just under 95% were seen once. Terminally differentiated effector memory CD45RA+ cells were left out of the naive CD8 fraction, which was CD45RO-negative and positively selected for CCR7. Sequencing was done on a sample of naive CD8+ T cells sorted from blood. Receptors originate from a man aged 18 to 30 in good health.

The chain recombines TRBV4-1 with TRBJ2-5, with D possibly being TRBD2 (5 bases). Germline V gene data show CDR1 as MGHRA and CDR2 as YSYEKL. The germline V and J ends were trimmed by 2 bases and 5 bases, with 12 bases remaining between them. CDR3 length: 14 amino acids. The CDR3 loop reads CASSQLSASETQYF. The CDR3 DNA reads as TGCGCCAGCAGCCAACTGTCGGCTAGCGAGACCCAGTACTTC.

The chain carries TRBV5-4 and TRBJ2-4; perhaps D is TRBD1 or TRBD2 (6 bases each). V was trimmed by 4 bases and J by 1 base, leaving 12 bases between them. The CDR3 has 15 amino acids. Germline CDR1 SGHNT, CDR2 YYREEE (reference sequence). CDR3 sequence reads: CASSEGGTAKNIQYF. The CDR3 region has the DNA TGTGCCAGCAGCGAAGGGGGGACGGCCAAAAACATTCAGTACTTC.

The chain has TRBV9 and TRBJ2-3; 8 positions agree with TRBD2. Germline CDR1 is SGDLS and CDR2 is YYNGEE. The CDR3 spans 18 residues. V shed 0 bases and J 1 base; nucleotides not matched to a gene: 10. The CDR3 reads CASSVGTSGGWGTDTQYF. For the CDR3, the DNA is TGTGCCAGCAGCGTAGGTACTAGCGGTGGATGGGGCACAGATACGCAGTATTTT.

This clone came up once. J is TRBJ2-1 and V is TRBV13; no reliable D call. V was shortened by 3 bases and J by 5 bases, with 8 bases between the two germline ends. The CDR3 spans 13 residues. The V gene's germline CDR1 is PRHDT and CDR2 FYEKMQ (reference sequence). CDR3 loop: CASSFRGDNEQFF. The DNA of the CDR3 is TGTGCCAGCAGCTTCCGTGGTGACAATGAGCAGTTCTTC.

This sequence joins TRBV2 and TRBJ2-1; TRBD2 agrees at 10 bases. The germline CDR1 and CDR2 sequences are SNHLY and FYNNEI. V was pared by 6 bases and J by 3 bases, with 8 bases of the junction left unmatched. The CDR3 is 16 amino acids. This CDR3 reads CASRGAASGGYNEQFF. The CDR3, as DNA: TGTGCCAGCAGAGGGGCGGCTAGCGGGGGCTACAATGAGCAGTTCTTC. The full variable domain, with the rest looked up from reference TRBV2 and TRBJ2-1, is EPEVTQTPSHQVTQMGQEVILRCVPISNHLYFYWYRQILGQKVEFLVSFYNNEISEKSEIFDDQFSVERPDGSNFTLKIRSTKLEDSAMYFCASRGAASGGYNEQFFGPGTRLTVL.

About this clone: The same CDR3 is also encoded by other DNA sequences in this sample. This chain uses TRBV9 with TRBJ1-3; D possibly corresponds to TRBD1 (6 bases). The length of the CDR3 is 15 residues. Germline V gives CDR1 SGDLS, CDR2 YYNGEE. V lost 3 bases and J lost 2, with 12 bases in between. CDR3 DNA: TGTGCCAGCAGCGCCGGCGGGGGGCCTGGAAACACCATATATTTT. Amino acids: CASSAGGGPGNTIYF. Full variable domain (missing parts from reference TRBV9 and TRBJ1-3): DSGVTQTPKHLITATGQRVTLRCSPRSGDLSVYWYQQSLDQGLQFLIQYYNGEERAKGNILERFSAQQFPDLHSELNLSSLELGDSALYFCASSAGGGPGNTIYFGEGSWLTVV.

The chain has TRBV5-1 and TRBJ2-5; the D gene is possibly TRBD1 (6 bases). Looked up from germline, CDR1 is SGHRS and CDR2 is YFSETQ. This CDR3 region has 15 residues. Trimming cost V 5 bases and J 2 bases, with 16 bases left between them. The chain's CDR3 is CASRLRTARQETQYF. CDR3 coding DNA: TGCGCCAGCAGACTGAGGACAGCCCGACAAGAGACCCAGTACTTC.

The chain recombines TRBV4-1 with TRBJ1-1; D gene unclear. The CDR3 loop spans 16 amino acids. CDR1 is MGHRA and CDR2 is YSYEKL in the germline V gene. Trimming left V 3 bases short and J 0 bases short, with 14 bases between. CDR3 nucleotides: TGCGCCAGCAGCCACTCGGCCGTTATGATGAACACTGAAGCTTTCTTT. Amino acids: CASSHSAVMMNTEAFF.

V usage is TRBV27 and J usage is TRBJ2-1, with 7 nucleotides matching TRBD2. Per germline, CDR1 MNHEY and CDR2 SMNVEV (reference sequence). V was clipped by 3 bases and J by 1 base; unmatched bases: 6. The CDR3 extends over 16 amino acids. The CDR3 reads CASSFSAGVSYNEQFF. CDR3 DNA sequence: TGTGCCAGCAGTTTCAGTGCGGGGGTATCCTACAATGAGCAGTTCTTC.

This CDR3 reads CASSSPGQSLAKNIQYF. The CDR3, as DNA: TGTGCCAGCAGCTCACCAGGACAGAGTCTAGCCAAAAACATTCAGTACTTC. This chain uses TRBV7-9 with TRBJ2-4, with a weak D call TRBD1 (6 bases). This CDR3 has 17 residues. V lost 4 bases and J 0 bases, leaving 16 bases between the germline ends. Germline lookup yields CDR1 SEHNR and CDR2 FQNEAQ (reference sequence).

J is TRBJ2-1 and V is TRBV4-3; D possibly corresponds to TRBD2 (5 bases). This CDR3 region has 18 residues. From germline, CDR1 is LGHNA and CDR2 YSLEER. V lost 0 bases to trimming and J lost 6 bases, with 21 bases between them. The CDR3 nucleotides read TGCGCCAGCAGCCAAGATATCGGGGTCGTTCGGTGGGGCAATGAGCAGTTCTTC. Protein: CASSQDIGVVRWGNEQFF.

This sequence joins TRBV11-2 and TRBJ2-7, with D possibly TRBD2 on 6 matching bases. CDR1 SGHAT and CDR2 FQNNGV come from the germline V gene. Trimming removed 1 base from V and 3 bases from J, with 10 bases in between. The CDR3 has 14 residues. The CDR3 DNA is TGTGCCAGCAGCTTAGTGGGGGGAAACTACGAGCAGTACTTC. It encodes CASSLVGGNYEQYF.

The V call is TRBV18, the J call TRBJ2-3, with 9 nucleotides matching TRBD2. The V gene end was trimmed by 0 bases and the J gene end by 2 bases; junction bases not matched to a gene: 6. Germline CDR1 is KGHSH and CDR2 is LQKENI. The CDR3 extends over 17 amino acids. The chain's CDR3 is CASSPPPGLAYTDTQYF. The DNA of the CDR3 is TGTGCCAGCTCACCACCCCCGGGACTAGCATACACAGATACGCAGTATTTT. The full variable domain, rest sourced from reference TRBV18 and TRBJ2-3, is NAGVMQNPRHLVRRRGQEARLRCSPMKGHSHVYWYRQLPEEGLKFMVYLQKENIIDESGMPKERFSAEFPKEGPSILRIQQVVRGDSAAYFCASSPPPGLAYTDTQYFGPGTRLTVL.

The chain joins TRBV15 to TRBJ1-2; D uncertain. The CDR3 has 14 amino acids. Trimming left V 0 bases short and J 5 bases short, with 10 bases between. Germline V gene sequence: CDR1 LNHNV, CDR2 YYDKDF (reference sequence). CDR3 region: CATSRDYGEYGYTF. Written as DNA, the CDR3 is TGTGCCACCAGCAGAGATTACGGGGAGTATGGCTACACCTTC. Looking up the rest from reference TRBV15 and TRBJ1-2 gives the full variable domain: DAMVIQNPRYQVTQFGKPVTLSCSQTLNHNVMYWYQQKSSQAPKLLFHYYDKDFNNEADTPDNFQSRRPNTSFCFLDIRSPGLGDTAMYLCATSRDYGEYGYTFGSGTRLTVV.

CDR3 region: CASSAYGQDTGELFF. The CDR3 DNA sequence: TGCGCCAGCAGCGCTTACGGGCAGGACACCGGGGAGCTGTTTTTT. The chain recombines TRBV5-1 with TRBJ2-2; D unclear. The CDR3 runs 15 residues. The germline V and J ends were trimmed by 4 bases and 3 bases, with 13 bases remaining between them. The germline CDR1 and CDR2 sequences are SGHRS and YFSETQ.

The J gene is TRBJ2-3, the V gene TRBV5-6; D not certain. The ends were cut back, 1 base at V and 3 bases at J, with 6 bases in the middle. CDR1 is SGHDT and CDR2 is YYEEEE in the germline V gene. The CDR3 is 13 residues long. CDR3 amino acids: CASSLTGTDTQYF. CDR3 bases: TGTGCCAGCAGCTTGACCGGTACAGATACGCAGTATTTT.

The chain employs TRBV12-5 and TRBJ2-5; D possibly corresponds to TRBD1 (5 bases). The germline CDR1 and CDR2 sequences are LGHNT and FRNRAP. Deletions cut 2 bases from V and 5 bases from J, with 15 bases between. The CDR3 sequence is 15 residues long. CDR3 region: CASGLPQGLRETQYF. The CDR3 DNA reads as TGTGCTAGTGGTTTGCCCCAGGGTTTGCGGGAGACCCAGTACTTC.

The gene calls are TRBV14 and TRBJ2-7; D uncertain. The CDR3 length is 12 residues. The germline V gene has CDR1 SGHDN and CDR2 FVKESK. V shed 7 bases and J shed 0 bases, with 7 bases lying between them. CDR3 residues: CASIGVSYEQYF. The CDR3 DNA reads as TGTGCCAGCATTGGGGTCTCCTACGAGCAGTACTTC.

The V and J genes are TRBV2 and TRBJ2-6, with TRBD1 as a possible D gene (5 bases). CDR1 and CDR2 from the germline V gene are SNHLY and FYNNEI. Trimming cost V 3 bases and J 2 bases, with 5 bases left between them. The CDR3 sequence is 14 residues long. CDR3 sequence: CASSDRAGANVLTF. CDR3 in DNA: TGTGCCAGCAGTGACAGGGCTGGGGCCAACGTCCTGACTTTC.